This TCR beta chain was sequenced for a study of blood T cells in healthy people across ages. Points on this clonotype: Its antigen is still unknown. A junction boundary mismatches the germline segment, possibly from a read error.

A second roughly 6 to 12 cycle PCR used barcoded and J-beta primers. Each cDNA molecule, via a template-switch adaptor with 12 random nucleotides, was tagged. Paired-end reads containing CDR3 totaled no fewer than 3 million for each sample. TCRdb fed the 5' RACE reads into MiXCR, producing one record per CDR3 protein. The sample has 700,000 or so distinct CDR3 sequences, 20% to 25% seen once. Each of the donors had roughly 9.4 milliliters of peripheral blood drawn into EDTA-treated Vacutainer tubes. This CDR3 spans 13 amino acids. Germline CDR1 SGHKS, CDR2 YYEKEE (reference sequence). Overall study results and limits: TCR beta diversity per million T cells fell roughly linearly with age.

The chain links TRBV5-5 to TRBJ1-5, with D uncertain. The receptor's source is a man in his 70s in good health. The specimen was blood. Written as DNA, the CDR3 is TGTGCCGGCAGCCCCGAAGGATCTCAGCCCCAGCATTTT. This encodes CAGSPEGSQPQHF. Full variable domain (missing parts from reference TRBV5-5 and TRBJ1-5): DAGVTQSPTHLIKTRGQQVTLRCSPISGHKSVSWYQQVLGQGPQFIFQYYEKEERGRGNFPDRFSARQFPNYSSELNVNALLLGDSALYLCAGSPEGSQPQHFGDGTRLSIL.